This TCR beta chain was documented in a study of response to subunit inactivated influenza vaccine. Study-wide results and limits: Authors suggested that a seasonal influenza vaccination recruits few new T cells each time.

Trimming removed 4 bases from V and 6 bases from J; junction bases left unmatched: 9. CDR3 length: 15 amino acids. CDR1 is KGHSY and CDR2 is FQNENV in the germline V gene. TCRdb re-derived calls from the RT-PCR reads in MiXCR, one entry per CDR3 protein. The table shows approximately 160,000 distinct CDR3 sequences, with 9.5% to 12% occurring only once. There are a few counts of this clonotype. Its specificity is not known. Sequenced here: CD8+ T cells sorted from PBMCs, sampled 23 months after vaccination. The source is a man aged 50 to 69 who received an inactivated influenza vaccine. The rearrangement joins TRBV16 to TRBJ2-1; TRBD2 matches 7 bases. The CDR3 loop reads CASSRSMGGSNEQFF. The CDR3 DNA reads TGTGCCAGCAGCCGTTCGATGGGGGGGTCCAATGAGCAGTTCTTC.